The 28 T cell receptor beta chains below come from one sample, sequenced in a study of blood T cells in healthy people across ages (dated by TCRdb to between 2014 and 2017). Libraries were constructed by 5' RACE. Sequencing used an Illumina HiSeq 2500. A second PCR of roughly 7 to 11 cycles was performed with a sample-barcoded 5' primer and a J-beta primer mix. Starting from the raw public reads, TCRdb applied fastp trimming at Q25, assembled clones with MiXCR and retained in-frame beta chains. When rows share a CDR3 protein, they turn into one entry using the most common DNA and genes. Here the sample has around 870,000 distinct CDR3 sequences; more than 25% occur a single time. 17% of the sample is taken by the ten largest. The sequenced material came from blood. The receptor source for this set is a woman older than 75 in good health.

This clonotype was seen many times. This chain links TRBV4-3 with TRBJ2-1; a weak D match, TRBD2 (5 bases). Deletions cut 2 bases from V and 5 bases from J, with 10 bases between. The germline V gene has CDR1 LGHNA and CDR2 YSLEER. This CDR3 comprises 14 residues. The CDR3 DNA reads as TGCGCCAGCAGCCAAATAGGAGGAAACAATGAGCAGTTCTTC. Its protein is CASSQIGGNNEQFF.

The chain uses TRBV18 and TRBJ2-6; D possibly uses TRBD1 or TRBD2 (5 bases each). CDR1 and CDR2 (germline): KGHSH, LQKENI. The length of the CDR3 is 20 residues. Trimming removed 3 bases at V and 2 bases at J, with 23 bases between. DNA for the CDR3: TGTGCCAGCTCACCTCCGGGGACCCTACACCCCTCTCCTGGGGCCAACGTCCTGACTTTC. Translation gives CASSPPGTLHPSPGANVLTF.

This clonotype was seen repeatedly, ten times or more. The rearrangement joins TRBV28 to TRBJ2-7; D is unclear. This CDR3 is 16 amino acids long. Germline V gives CDR1 MDHEN, CDR2 SYDVKM. Trimming stripped 3 bases from V and 3 bases from J, with 18 bases between. The DNA for the CDR3 is TGTGCCAGCAGTTTTTCACGCTCGGCAGCAAACTACGAGCAGTACTTC. Protein product: CASSFSRSAANYEQYF.

Ten or more counts support this clonotype. The chain has TRBV6-5 and TRBJ2-1, with D tentatively TRBD1 or TRBD2 (5 bases each). This CDR3 has 16 amino acids. The V gene lost 2 bases and the J gene lost 5 bases, with 16 bases spanning the gap. Germline V gene data show CDR1 as MNHEY and CDR2 as SVGAGI. The CDR3 reads CASSYAGAFPNNEQFF. The CDR3 DNA reads TGTGCCAGCAGTTACGCCGGGGCTTTCCCTAACAATGAGCAGTTCTTC.

This clonotype was detected many times. This sequence joins TRBV7-9 and TRBJ2-5; D is unclear. Germline lookup yields CDR1 SEHNR and CDR2 FQNEAQ (reference sequence). The CDR3 has 14 residues. The germline V and J ends were trimmed by 1 base and 1 base, with 7 bases remaining between them. The CDR3 DNA sequence: TGTGCCAGCAGCTTAGGCAGAGCCCAAGAGACCCAGTACTTC. This translates into CASSLGRAQETQYF.

Details on this clonotype: Just one base apart from a much larger clone, this may be a read error. The chain carries TRBV15 and TRBJ2-5, with TRBD2 identical over 11 bases. Looked up from germline, CDR1 is LNHNV and CDR2 is YYDKDF (reference sequence). This CDR3 comprises 16 residues. The V segment lost 0 bases and the J segment 11 bases; nucleotides outside the gene matches: 11. The CDR3 nucleotides are TGTGCCACCAGCAGAGATTACGGGACTAGCGGCAATGAGCAGTACTTC. This sequence encodes CATSRDYGTSGNEQYF. Supplemented by reference TRBV15 and TRBJ2-5, the full variable domain reads DAMVIQNPRYQVTQFGKPVTLSCSQTLNHNVMYWYQQKSSQAPKLLFHYYDKDFNNEADTPDNFQSRRPNTSFCFLDIRSPGLGDTAMYLCATSRDYGTSGNEQYFGPGTRLLVL.

On this clonotype: This clone may be a read error of a much larger clone one base away. The chain has TRBV29-1 and TRBJ2-3, with a weak D call TRBD2 (6 bases). The CDR3 consists of 14 residues. Trimming stripped 5 bases from V and 4 bases from J, with 16 bases between. Germline loops: CDR1 SQVTM, CDR2 ANQGSEA. The CDR3 here is CSVTDGSSADTQYF. CDR3 bases: TGCAGCGTTACAGACGGGTCTAGCGCAGATACGCAGTATTTT.

The chain carries TRBV5-5 and TRBJ2-7, with TRBD2 matching over 8 bases. V trimming: 2 bases; J trimming: 7 bases; junction bases outside the gene matches: 20. This CDR3 is built from 18 residues. Germline loops: CDR1 SGHKS, CDR2 YYEKEE (reference sequence). The chain's CDR3 is CASSFHSGGGNSYNEQYF. CDR3 coding DNA: TGTGCCAGCAGCTTTCACAGCGGGGGAGGAAATTCCTACAATGAGCAGTACTTC.

This clonotype was detected many times. The rearrangement uses TRBV3-1 and TRBJ2-1; D gene ambiguous. Germline-derived CDR1 and CDR2 are LGHDT and YNNKEL (reference sequence). The length of the CDR3 is 14 residues. The ends were cut back, 5 bases at V and 10 bases at J, with 18 bases in the middle. CDR3 sequence reads: CASSSSPGRREQFF. In DNA, the CDR3 is TGTGCCAGCAGCTCTTCCCCTGGCCGCCGGGAGCAGTTCTTC.

This clonotype was recorded a few times. J is TRBJ1-1 and V is TRBV24-1; D is ambiguous. The V gene's germline CDR1 is KGHDR and CDR2 SFDVKD. Trimming took 4 bases from V and 0 from J, leaving 8 bases between them. The CDR3 consists of 14 residues. Here the CDR3 reads CATSEGRMNTEAFF. CDR3 nucleotides: TGTGCCACCAGTGAAGGACGGATGAACACTGAAGCTTTCTTT.

The chain is built from TRBV7-9 and TRBJ2-1, with D tentatively TRBD2 (6 bases). V was trimmed by 1 base and J by 2 bases, leaving 12 bases between them. Germline V gives CDR1 SEHNR, CDR2 FQNEAQ (reference sequence). The CDR3 is made up of 16 amino acids. CDR3: CASSLVGGNTYNEQFF. CDR3 nucleotide sequence: TGTGCCAGCAGCTTAGTCGGCGGGAATACCTACAATGAGCAGTTCTTC.

The table lists this clonotype with a count of one. A much larger clone lies one base from this, so it may be a read error. The chain has TRBV12-3 or TRBV12-4 and TRBJ2-1; D tentatively fits TRBD1 or TRBD2 (6 bases each). This CDR3 has 16 amino acids. The V and J ends lost 6 bases and 4 bases respectively, with 19 bases between them. CDR3 sequence reads: CASRSGSRGTYNEQFF. The CDR3, as DNA: TGTGCCAGCAGGTCGGGGAGCCGGGGGACATACAATGAGCAGTTCTTC.

Concerning this clonotype itself: Possible read error: a much larger clone is one base away. This chain's CDR3 is CSAGLNSGGRVNEQFF. CDR3 bases: TGCAGTGCTGGACTAAATAGCGGGGGGCGGGTCAATGAGCAGTTCTTC. The chain recombines TRBV20-1 with TRBJ2-1; 10 nucleotides line up with TRBD2. This CDR3 is built from 16 residues. The junction had 13 bases not matched to a gene; V was cut back by 5 bases and J by 6 bases. Germline CDR1 and CDR2: DFQATT and SNEGSKA (reference sequence).

In its sample, this clonotype was seen a few times. With a much larger clone just one base away, this may be a read error. The chain joins TRBV7-8 to TRBJ2-7; perhaps TRBD2 as D (7 bases). Germline lookup yields CDR1 SGHVS and CDR2 FQNEAQ. The CDR3 contains 14 residues. V was cut by 5 bases and J by 2 bases, with 13 bases left in between. The CDR3 bases are TGTGCCAGCAGCGGCGGGGGCCAAGCCTACGAGCAGTACTTC. Protein: CASSGGGQAYEQYF.

The table lists this clonotype with a few counts. The chain uses TRBV7-2 and TRBJ1-1; TRBD1 might be the D (5 bases). Trimming cost V 5 bases and J 0 bases, with 10 bases left between them. CDR1 is SGHTA and CDR2 is FQGNSA in the germline V gene. The CDR3 covers 14 residues. The DNA for the CDR3 is TGTGCCAGCAGCGGCTACAGGCTGAACACTGAAGCTTTCTTT. Protein sequence: CASSGYRLNTEAFF.

This clonotype showed up many times. This sequence joins TRBV12-3 or TRBV12-4 and TRBJ2-6; a possible D gene is TRBD2 (6 bases). The CDR3 runs 15 residues. Trimming took 3 bases from V and 4 from J, leaving 10 bases between them. CDR3 loop: CASSLGGMGANVLTF. The CDR3 bases are TGTGCCAGCAGTTTGGGGGGTATGGGGGCCAACGTCCTGACTTTC.

This clonotype has ten or more counts. The genes are TRBV3-1 and TRBJ2-1; 10 bases agree with TRBD2. The junction had 0 bases not matched to a gene; V was cut back by 0 bases and J by 7 bases. The CDR3 sequence is 14 residues long. Germline V gene sequence: CDR1 LGHDT, CDR2 YNNKEL (reference sequence). In DNA form, the CDR3 reads TGTGCCAGCAGCCAAGAGGGACTAGCGAATGAGCAGTTCTTC. Its translation is CASSQEGLANEQFF.

A note on this clonotype: A much larger clone differs from this one at a single base, so this may be a read error. This chain uses TRBV12-3 or TRBV12-4 with TRBJ2-3, with 12 nucleotides matching TRBD1. The CDR3 covers 16 residues. CDR3 amino acids: CAGSLGDRGRADTQYF. CDR3 in DNA: TGTGCCGGCAGTTTGGGGGACAGGGGGCGAGCAGATACGCAGTATTTT.

This clonotype has more than one count but fewer than ten. A read error is possible here, since a much larger clone lies one base away. V and J are TRBV10-3 and TRBJ2-5, with 9 bases fitting TRBD2. Germline CDR1 is ENHRY and CDR2 is SYGVKD. This CDR3 comprises 15 residues. After removal of 7 bases from V and 5 bases from J, the junction contained 11 bases not matched to a gene. The CDR3 region has the DNA TGTGCCATCAAAGGCGGCGGGGGGGACTGGGAGACCCAGTACTTC. This gives the protein CAIKGGGGDWETQYF.

For this clonotype: Given a much more abundant clone one base away, this may be a read error. Since no conserved phenylalanine or tryptophan closes the CDR3, a read error is the likely cause. V gene TRBV19 combines with J gene TRBJ2-5; 7 nucleotides line up with TRBD2. Trimming at V came to 7 bases and at J to 1 base, leaving 3 bases not matched to a gene. Germline CDR1 LNHDA, CDR2 SQIVND (reference sequence). The CDR3 contains 13 residues. The CDR3 here is CASMGTTQETQYV. In nucleotides, the CDR3 is TGTGCCAGTATGGGGACTACCCAAGAGACCCAGTACGTC.

This clonotype has just a few counts. The V and J genes are TRBV6-1 and TRBJ1-6; D is unresolved. Germline V gives CDR1 MNHNS, CDR2 SASEGT. The ends were cut back, 4 bases at V and 7 bases at J, with 8 bases in the middle. The CDR3 is 13 amino acids. In nucleotides, the CDR3 is TGTGCCAGCAGTGGGGCCGCAAATTCACCCCTCCACTTT. This translates into CASSGAANSPLHF.

A word on this clonotype: One base away lies a much larger clone, so this may be a sequencing read error. This chain uses TRBV20-1 with TRBJ2-3; D perhaps matches TRBD1 (6 bases). Near its end, the DNA agrees better with TRBJ1-5, so the J call may be wrong. The CDR3 totals 15 residues. Germline V gene lookup returns CDR1 DFQATT and CDR2 SNEGSKA (reference sequence). CDR3 in DNA: TGCAGTGCTGAACCGGGAACTGGGGGCCCAGATACGCAGCATTTT. The encoded protein is CSAEPGTGGPDTQHF.

About this clonotype: A much more abundant neighbour one base away suggests this may be a read error. V usage is TRBV7-8 and J usage is TRBJ2-1; TRBD2 might be the D (5 bases). The CDR3 has 14 residues. Germline V gene lookup returns CDR1 SGHVS and CDR2 FQNEAQ. Deletions cut 5 bases from V and 13 bases from J, with 21 bases between. CDR3 in DNA: TGTGCCAGCAGCCCCGGGGAGTGGTGGGAGACCCAGTTCTTC. Translated, it gives CASSPGEWWETQFF.

The chain has TRBV5-6 and TRBJ1-1; no firm D call. The CDR3 has 15 amino acids. Germline CDR1 and CDR2: SGHDT and YYEEEE. Trimming took off 0 bases at V and 1 base at J, with 10 bases between the two ends. The CDR3 region is CASSLGGLKNTEAFF. CDR3 bases: TGTGCCAGCAGCTTGGGAGGGTTGAAGAACACTGAAGCTTTCTTT.

A note on this clonotype: It may be a read error: a sequence one base away is much more abundant. This chain joins TRBV12-3 or TRBV12-4 and TRBJ2-7; a possible D gene is TRBD1 (6 bases). This CDR3 region has 14 residues. Trimming pared 11 bases from V and 7 bases from J, leaving 24 bases between. In DNA, the CDR3 is TGTGCCTCACGGGGACATCGTTATTACAATGAGCAGTACTTC. Translated, it gives CASRGHRYYNEQYF.

This clonotype was counted ten times or more. This sequence joins TRBV5-5 and TRBJ2-1; TRBD1 or TRBD2 may be the D gene (5 bases each). From germline, CDR1 is SGHKS and CDR2 YYEKEE (reference sequence). The CDR3 extends over 18 amino acids. Trimming cost V 1 base and J 15 bases, with 32 bases left between them. The CDR3 DNA sequence: TGTGCCAGCAGCTTGATGTCGACCCCCGGGACCCCAATCTTCCGGCGGTTCTTC. It specifies CASSLMSTPGTPIFRRFF.

This clonotype was found a few times. The V gene is TRBV7-8, the J gene TRBJ2-2, with TRBD1 matching over 7 bases. The V and J ends lost 4 bases and 0 bases, in that order; junction bases with no gene match: 5. This CDR3 region has 16 residues. Germline lookup yields CDR1 SGHVS and CDR2 FQNEAQ. The CDR3 protein is CASSSLTGPNTGELFF. CDR3 DNA: TGTGCCAGCAGCTCGTTGACAGGGCCGAACACCGGGGAGCTGTTTTTT.

This clonotype appeared a few times. The rearrangement joins TRBV24-1 to TRBJ2-3; D is unclear. The germline CDR1 and CDR2 sequences are KGHDR and SFDVKD. The CDR3 is 16 amino acids. V lost 4 bases to trimming and J lost 1 base, with 14 bases between them. The CDR3 DNA sequence: TGTGCCACCAGTGACCGGCCCAGCAGAGGCACAGATACGCAGTATTTT. Its translation: CATSDRPSRGTDTQYF.